The rows below give T cell receptor beta chains drawn from one sample of a study of blood T cell repertoires in COVID-19. Assay used: immunoSEQ multiplex PCR; TCRdb lists only in-frame clones, some missing. The sample shows under 200,000 clones, approximately 91% of them seen only once. Sequencing was done on a sample of peripheral blood. The receptors stem from a man younger than 30 with acute or convalescent COVID-19. Both conserved end residues are part of each CDR3. A D gene is named only where the DNA matches it firmly. The size of a clone is reported for some rows only, either as once, few or many, or as a class for expanded clones.

. TRBJ1-1 TRBV10-1 TRBD1 TGCGCCAGCAGTCAGGGACAGTCGACTCCCACTGAAGCTTTCTTT CASSQGQSTPTEAFF
. TRBJ2-1 TRBV28 . TGTGCCAGCAGTCCATATTATCGACCGGGGGTCAGGAATGAGCAGTTCTTC CASSPYYRPGVRNEQFF
. TRBJ2-3 TRBV5-1 . TGCGCCAGCAGCCCTTACACAGATACGCAGTATTTT CASSPYTDTQYF
once TRBJ1-1 TRBV7-9 TRBD1 TGTGCCAGCAGCTCCGGACAGGCTGAAGCTTTCTTT CASSSGQAEAFF
. TRBJ1-3 TRBV9 . TGTGCCAGCAGCGTAGATGCACAGGCCTCTGGAAACACCATATATTTT CASSVDAQASGNTIYF
. TRBJ1-2 TRBV3-1/TRBV3-2 TRBD1 TGTGCCAGCAGCTTCAGGGACAGGGACTCTGATGGCTACACCTTC CASSFRDRDSDGYTF
. TRBJ2-7 TRBV19 . TGTGCCAGTGGTCCTGCGAGGGACGAGCAGTACTTC CASGPARDEQYF
. TRBJ1-5 TRBV6-1 TRBD1 TGTGCCAGCAGTGAAGGTGGGACAGGGGTTTGGCCCCAGCATTTT CASSEGGTGVWPQHF
. TRBJ1-2 TRBV9 TRBD1 TGTGCCAGCAGCGTAGGGGACAGCACTTATGGCTACACCTTC CASSVGDSTYGYTF
. TRBJ1-1 TRBV30 . TGTGCCTGGAGTGGGACAGTGAACACTGAAGCTTTCTTT CAWSGTVNTEAFF
few TRBJ2-5 TRBV19 . TGTGCCAGTAGTATGGGGAGTCACGAAGAGACCCAGTACTTC CASSMGSHEETQYF
once TRBJ1-2 TRBV5-6 TRBD1 TGTGCCAGCAGCGACGGGACAGGGACAGGCTACACCTTC CASSDGTGTGYTF
. TRBJ2-2 TRBV6-1 . TGTGCCAGCAGTGAAACTAGCTTCGGGGAGCTGTTTTTT CASSETSFGELFF
. TRBJ2-7 TRBV5-1 TRBD2 TGCGCCAGCAGCTTCGTCTCGACTAGCGGATTCTACGAGCAGTACTTC CASSFVSTSGFYEQYF
once TRBJ1-1 TRBV5-1 TRBD1 TGCGCCAGCAGCACCTCGGACAGGGCGAACACTGAAGCTTTCTTT CASSTSDRANTEAFF
. TRBJ2-1 TRBV4-1 . TGCGCCAGCAGCCAAGTTGAGCATGGTCACAGCTTTGACAATGAGCAGTTCTTC CASSQVEHGHSFDNEQFF
once TRBJ1-5 TRBV24-1 TRBD1 TGTGCCACCAGTGACCCAGGACAGGGCGATCAGCCCCAGCATTTT CATSDPGQGDQPQHF
. TRBJ2-6 TRBV30 TRBD2 TGTGCCTGGAGGCGGGGGTCCTCTGGGGCCAACGTCCTGACTTTC CAWRRGSSGANVLTF
. TRBJ2-3 TRBV6-5 . TGTGCCAGCTTGAGCCTTACAGACGATACGCAGTATTTT CASLSLTDDTQYF
. TRBJ1-6 TRBV9 . TGTGCCAGCAGCCCCCGAGAGTCATCACCCCTCCACTTT CASSPRESSPLHF
. TRBJ1-2 TRBV4-1 . TGCGCCAGCAGCCAAGCCTTTAACTATGGCTACACCTTC CASSQAFNYGYTF
. TRBJ1-2 TRBV24-1 . TGTGCCACCAGTGACACAGGTGGCTATGGCTACACCTTC CATSDTGGYGYTF
. TRBJ1-1 TRBV10-3 . TGTGCCATCCAAGGGACAAGTGAAGCTTTCTTT CAIQGTSEAFF
once TRBJ1-1 TRBV3-1/TRBV3-2 . TGTGCCAGCAGCCAACTTGGGGGGGACGATGAAGCTTTCTTT CASSQLGGDDEAFF
. TRBJ2-3 TRBV5-5 TRBD2 TGTGCCAGCAGCTTCCGACTAGCGGGGGCGATAACAGATACGCAGTATTTT CASSFRLAGAITDTQYF
. TRBJ2-2 TRBV9 TRBD2 TGTGCCAGCAGCCGGACTAGCGGGAATAACGGGGAGCTGTTTTTT CASSRTSGNNGELFF
once TRBJ1-2 TRBV18 TRBD1 TGTGCCAGCTCACCCCCGGGACAGCACTATGGCTACACCTTC CASSPPGQHYGYTF
. TRBJ2-3 TRBV6-5 . TGTGCCAGCAAAAACCAGCGGAGCACAGATACGCAGTATTTT CASKNQRSTDTQYF
. TRBJ2-2 TRBV25-1 . TGTGCCAGCAGTGCGCGGACAACGAACACCGGGGAGCTGTTTTTT CASSARTTNTGELFF
. TRBJ1-6 TRBV6-2/TRBV6-3 . TGTGCCAGCAGTTACTCGCCCTCACTGAGCTCCTATAATTCACCCCTCCACTTT CASSYSPSLSSYNSPLHF
. TRBJ1-1 TRBV19 TRBD1 TGTGCCAGTAGTGCAACAGGGGAAATGAACACTGAAGCTTTCTTT CASSATGEMNTEAFF
. TRBJ1-5 TRBV5-1 TRBD1 TGCGCCAGCAGCTTGAGGGGGGACAGGGGACAGCCCCAGCATTTT CASSLRGDRGQPQHF
. TRBJ2-7 TRBV4-2 . TGTGCCAGCACCACCCGGGTCGGGGACGAGCAGTACTTC CASTTRVGDEQYF
. TRBJ2-5 TRBV18 TRBD2 TGTGCCAGCTCACCACGGGCTAGCGGGATACAAGAGACCCAGTACTTC CASSPRASGIQETQYF
. TRBJ2-7 TRBV5-1 . TGCGCCAGCAGCTTGGGGGCCAGTAAATCCTACGAGCAGTACTTC CASSLGASKSYEQYF
. TRBJ1-2 TRBV9 . TGTGCCAGCAGCGTAGCAAAGGGGCCGGCGGGGGATGGCTACACCTTC CASSVAKGPAGDGYTF
. TRBJ1-2 TRBV24-1 TRBD1 TGTGCCACCAGTGATACGGACAGGGTGGATGGCTACACCTTC CATSDTDRVDGYTF
. TRBJ2-7 TRBV10-2 TRBD2 TGCGCCAGCGTGGGACTAGCGGCGGCCTACGAGCAGTACTTC CASVGLAAAYEQYF
. TRBJ2-1 TRBV3-1/TRBV3-2 TRBD2 TGTGCCAGCAGCCCCAGAGGTCGGTCTGCGGGACTAGCGGGGGAAAGCTCCTACAATGAGCAGTTCTTC CASSPRGRSAGLAGESSYNEQFF
. TRBJ1-5 TRBV18 . TGTGCCAGCTCACCACTCCCCTTCAATCAGCCCCAGCATTTT CASSPLPFNQPQHF
once TRBJ1-2 TRBV30 TRBD1 TGTGCCTGGAGTGTCCACTCAGGGGGCCTACCAACTGGCTACACCTTC CAWSVHSGGLPTGYTF
. TRBJ1-2 TRBV11-2 . TGTGCCAGCAGCCCCTGGGACACACCGGAGGGCTACACCTTC CASSPWDTPEGYTF
few TRBJ2-3 TRBV5-1 . TGCGCCAGCAGCTTGGCCGGGGGACTTACAGTGTATAGCACAGATACGCAGTATTTT CASSLAGGLTVYSTDTQYF
few TRBJ2-4 TRBV5-1 . TGCGCCAGCAGCACTGGGGCTTATCAATTTAACATTCAGTACTTC CASSTGAYQFNIQYF
. TRBJ1-2 TRBV29-1 TRBD1 TGCAGCGTTGAGAGGGGGCATGGCTACACCTTC CSVERGHGYTF
. TRBJ2-7 TRBV18 TRBD2 TGTGCCAGCTCACCACCTCGAAATCAAGCGGGAGCTGACGAGCAGTACTTC CASSPPRNQAGADEQYF
. TRBJ1-2 TRBV19 . TGTGCCAGTAGTATAGCCCAGAACTATGGCTACACCTTC CASSIAQNYGYTF
. TRBJ1-1 TRBV18 . TGTGCCAGCTCACCACCGGGTTTCGGGGGTGTGAACACTGAAGCTTTCTTT CASSPPGFGGVNTEAFF
. TRBJ2-7 TRBV5-1 . TGCGCCAGCAGCCCGGAGGGGATAGCCTATACGTTAGAGCAGTACTTC CASSPEGIAYTLEQYF
. TRBJ1-2 TRBV19 . TGTGCCAGTAGTATAGATAACGGGGGGAATGGCTACACCTTC CASSIDNGGNGYTF
. TRBJ2-3 TRBV5-4 TRBD2 TGTGCCAGCAGCTTGGTCCTAGCGGGAGCGGGCACAGATACGCAGTATTTT CASSLVLAGAGTDTQYF
. TRBJ1-1 TRBV5-1 . TGCGCCAGCAGCTTCGTCACCGGACTTAACACTGAAGCTTTCTTT CASSFVTGLNTEAFF
. TRBJ2-7 TRBV5-1 TRBD2 TGCGCCAGCAGCTTCGGAGCGGACGGCTGGGGGGGTTACGAGCAGTACTTC CASSFGADGWGGYEQYF
. TRBJ1-6 TRBV12-3/TRBV12-4 . TGTGCCAGCAGTTTCAGACACCGCTCACCCCTCCACTTT CASSFRHRSPLHF
few TRBJ1-2 TRBV5-3 . TGTGCCAGAAGCTTCTACTATGGCTACACCTTC CARSFYYGYTF